Below, 27 T cell receptor beta chains from the same sample are listed, as sequenced in a study of T-cell memory formation after mild COVID-19. TCRdb re-called the 5' RACE reads through MiXCR, storing one row per CDR3 protein. Of approximately 150,000 distinct CDR3 sequences listed, 10% to 15% were seen once; the top ten hold approximately 3.4%. The sequenced sample was PBMCs or a T cell subset sorted from them (not recorded which). These receptors originate from a man aged 18 to 30 who had mild COVID-19 (a few samples of this study predate the infection). Cell type and time point are not known.

The V call is TRBV7-9, the J call TRBJ1-3; D possibly corresponds to TRBD1 (5 bases). Germline lookup yields CDR1 SEHNR and CDR2 FQNEAQ (reference sequence). The V end lost 5 bases, the J end lost 4 bases, and 15 bases lay between the germline ends. The CDR3 totals 15 residues. CDR3: CASSATAVTGNTIYF. The CDR3 DNA reads as TGTGCCAGCAGCGCGACAGCGGTGACAGGAAACACCATATATTTT.

This clonotype was counted between two and nine times. J is TRBJ2-1 and V is TRBV6-2 or TRBV6-3; tentatively, D is TRBD2 (7 bases). Trimming took off 7 bases at V and 6 bases at J, with 25 bases between the two ends. In germline, CDR1 is MNHEY, CDR2 SVGEGT. The CDR3 has 17 residues. The CDR3 here is CASNLGGAAVRVNEQFF. The CDR3 bases are TGTGCCAGCAATTTAGGGGGGGCGGCCGTTCGGGTCAATGAGCAGTTCTTC.

The chain couples TRBV12-3 or TRBV12-4 to TRBJ2-5, with D maybe TRBD2 (5 bases). The CDR3 has 14 residues. V was cut by 5 bases and J by 4 bases, with 14 bases left in between. The CDR3 here is CASSIGSELETQYF. The CDR3 DNA reads TGTGCCAGCAGTATTGGGAGCGAATTAGAGACCCAGTACTTC.

There are a few counts of this clonotype. CDR3 bases: TGCGCCAGCAGCTTGGACGGAGAAAAACTGTTTTTT. It encodes CASSLDGEKLFF. The chain joins TRBV5-1 to TRBJ1-4; no clear D gene. CDR3 length: 12 residues. Germline-derived CDR1 and CDR2 are SGHRS and YFSETQ. V was trimmed by 0 bases and J by 8 bases, leaving 5 bases between them.

This clonotype was counted ten times or more. The V gene is TRBV5-1, the J gene TRBJ2-2; D is unclear. Per the germline V gene, CDR1 is SGHRS and CDR2 is YFSETQ. CDR3 length equals 14 residues. Trimming removed 1 base at V and 0 bases at J, with 4 bases between. CDR3 amino acids: CASSLRTNTGELFF. The CDR3 DNA follows: TGCGCCAGCAGCTTGCGAACGAACACCGGGGAGCTGTTTTTT.

This clonotype turned up a few times. J is TRBJ2-5 and V is TRBV7-2; tentative D call: TRBD2 (5 bases). The CDR3 runs 15 residues. The germline gives CDR1 SGHTA, CDR2 FQGNSA. Trimming stripped 4 bases from V and 1 base from J, with 13 bases between. For the CDR3, the DNA is TGTGCCAGCAGCTGGGCATCGGGGTCCCAAGAGACCCAGTACTTC. This codes for CASSWASGSQETQYF.

The rearrangement joins TRBV28 to TRBJ1-2; the match to TRBD1 covers 9 bases. The length of the CDR3 is 13 residues. Looked up from germline, CDR1 is MDHEN and CDR2 is SYDVKM. J was trimmed by 3 bases and V by 8 bases; bases with no gene match: 4. The CDR3 sequence is CASRGQGYYGYTF. CDR3 nucleotides: TGTGCCAGCCGCGGACAGGGGTACTATGGCTACACCTTC.

The V call is TRBV5-1, the J call TRBJ1-2, with unresolved D. Trimming took off 0 bases at V and 10 bases at J, with 13 bases between the two ends. The CDR3 consists of 13 residues. Germline loops: CDR1 SGHRS, CDR2 YFSETQ. The chain's CDR3 is CASSLAGPPDYTF. The CDR3 DNA follows: TGCGCCAGCAGCTTGGCCGGACCGCCGGACTACACCTTC.

This clonotype has only a few counts. The chain couples TRBV12-3 or TRBV12-4 to TRBJ1-2; 7 bases fit TRBD1. The CDR3 runs to 13 residues. V shed 5 bases, J shed 7 bases, and the junction held 7 bases outside the gene matches. The CDR3 DNA reads as TGTGCCAGCAGTCTGACAGGGTTTGGTGGCTACACCTTC. Its translation is CASSLTGFGGYTF.

In nucleotides, the CDR3 is TGTGCCAGCAGCCGGACCGTGGGCGAGCAGTACTTC. The encoded protein is CASSRTVGEQYF. J is TRBJ2-7 and V is TRBV3-1; D is unclear. The CDR3 is 12 amino acids. The germline V gene has CDR1 LGHDT and CDR2 YNNKEL (reference sequence). Trimming shortened V by 4 bases and J by 6 bases, and 10 bases separated the two germline ends.

This clonotype occurred a few times. The chain carries TRBV7-9 and TRBJ2-1; D assignment may be TRBD1 or TRBD2 (5 bases each). CDR3 length: 17 residues. The germline CDR1 and CDR2 sequences are SEHNR and FQNEAQ (reference sequence). V gave up 6 bases and J gave up 0 bases, with 18 bases separating them. In nucleotides, the CDR3 is TGTGCCAGCAGAAAGACCGGGACGCCGAGCTCCTACAATGAGCAGTTCTTC. Its translation: CASRKTGTPSSYNEQFF.

The chain joins TRBV7-2 to TRBJ2-7; TRBD2 matches at 8 bases. The junction had 5 bases not matched to a gene; V was cut back by 1 base and J by 3 bases. Per germline, CDR1 SGHTA and CDR2 FQGNSA. CDR3 length: 15 amino acids. This CDR3 is CASSLGLGGGYEQYF. The CDR3 bases are TGTGCCAGCAGCTTAGGCCTCGGGGGGGGCTACGAGCAGTACTTC.

The chain recombines TRBV7-3 with TRBJ1-3; 7 bases map to TRBD1. CDR3 length: 14 residues. Trimming cost V 5 bases and J 4 bases; bases outside gene matches: 5. Germline loops: CDR1 SGHTA, CDR2 FQGTGA. CDR3: CASSRQGAGNTIYF. CDR3 sequence (DNA): TGTGCCAGCAGCCGACAGGGCGCCGGAAACACCATATATTTT.

This clonotype showed up just a few times. The chain couples TRBV7-7 to TRBJ2-2; D may be TRBD2 (6 bases). The V and J ends lost 4 bases and 3 bases respectively, with 15 bases between them. Germline CDR1 reads SSHAT; CDR2 reads FNYEAQ (reference sequence). This CDR3 spans 16 amino acids. Written as DNA, the CDR3 is TGTGCCAGCAGCTCTGGTGCCGGGACTTACACCGGGGAGCTGTTTTTT. This encodes CASSSGAGTYTGELFF.

V usage is TRBV7-6 and J usage is TRBJ2-1; 10 bases match TRBD2. Germline lookup yields CDR1 SGHVS and CDR2 FNYEAQ. Unmatched junction bases numbered 8, after V lost 4 bases and J lost 5 bases. The CDR3 sequence is 16 residues long. The CDR3 DNA is TGTGCCAGCAGCTCTATTAGCGGGGGGTCCAACAATGAGCAGTTCTTC. Amino acids: CASSSISGGSNNEQFF.

This clonotype was detected a few times. The chain links TRBV20-1 to TRBJ1-1; tentatively, D is TRBD1 (5 bases). Germline CDR1 is DFQATT and CDR2 is SNEGSKA (reference sequence). Trimming took off 3 bases at V and 4 bases at J, with 12 bases between the two ends. The CDR3 totals 13 residues. CDR3 protein: CSARQGLVTEAFF. Written as DNA, the CDR3 is TGCAGTGCTAGGCAGGGACTTGTCACTGAAGCTTTCTTT.

This clonotype occurred a few times. This sequence joins TRBV5-6 and TRBJ1-6, with no clear D. Germline CDR1 SGHDT, CDR2 YYEEEE. CDR3 length: 15 residues. The germline V and J ends were trimmed by 3 bases and 7 bases, with 14 bases remaining between them. The CDR3 loop is CASSSRGLLNSPLHF. DNA of the CDR3: TGTGCCAGCAGCTCACGCGGGCTTCTCAATTCACCCCTCCACTTT.

This clonotype was observed many times. The chain joins TRBV7-9 to TRBJ2-5; a possible D gene is TRBD2 (6 bases). Per germline, CDR1 SEHNR and CDR2 FQNEAQ (reference sequence). This CDR3 spans 12 amino acids. Trimming pared 8 bases from V and 5 bases from J, leaving 12 bases between. This CDR3 reads CASGISGETQYF. In nucleotides, the CDR3 is TGTGCCAGCGGGATCAGCGGGGAGACCCAGTACTTC.

This chain joins TRBV6-6 and TRBJ2-7, with unresolved D. The germline V gene has CDR1 MNHNY and CDR2 SVGAGI (reference sequence). V was pared by 0 bases and J by 0 bases, with 9 bases between. The CDR3 runs 15 residues. The CDR3 region has the DNA TGTGCCAGCAGTTACTCCGCAGCCCACTCCTACGAGCAGTACTTC. It codes for CASSYSAAHSYEQYF.

This clonotype was seen repeatedly, ten times or more. This rearrangement joins TRBV7-2 to TRBJ2-2; D is uncertain. CDR1 and CDR2 (germline): SGHTA, FQGNSA. CDR3 size: 12 residues. Deletions cut 8 bases from V and 5 bases from J, with 9 bases between. The chain's CDR3 is CASGPSTGELFF. CDR3 bases: TGTGCCAGCGGCCCTTCGACCGGGGAGCTGTTTTTT.

This clonotype has more than one count but fewer than ten. The chain carries TRBV7-3 and TRBJ1-1; tentatively, D is TRBD1 (6 bases). The germline V gene has CDR1 SGHTA and CDR2 FQGTGA. The V gene lost 3 bases and the J gene lost 3 bases, with 14 bases spanning the gap. The CDR3 sequence is 15 residues long. CDR3: CASSLGRGKHTEAFF. The CDR3 region has the DNA TGTGCCAGCAGCTTGGGAAGGGGGAAGCACACTGAAGCTTTCTTT.

The rearrangement uses TRBV3-1 and TRBJ2-2; the D is unclear. There are 14 residues in the CDR3. Per germline, CDR1 LGHDT and CDR2 YNNKEL (reference sequence). Trimming took 4 bases from V and 6 from J, leaving 12 bases between them. The CDR3 sequence is CASSLSPSPGELFF. The CDR3, as DNA: TGTGCCAGCAGCCTTAGCCCGTCCCCCGGGGAGCTGTTTTTT.

This clonotype has more than one count but fewer than ten. This chain joins TRBV24-1 and TRBJ2-1; D ambiguous. The CDR3 is 16 amino acids. V was cut by 3 bases and J by 0 bases, with 11 bases left in between. The germline CDR1 and CDR2 sequences are KGHDR and SFDVKD. This CDR3 reads CATSDGLKRSYNEQFF. For the CDR3, the DNA is TGTGCCACCAGTGATGGCTTGAAACGCTCCTACAATGAGCAGTTCTTC.

The V call is TRBV30, the J call TRBJ2-5, with D maybe TRBD2 (6 bases). Germline CDR1 and CDR2: GTSNPN and SVGIG (reference sequence). The CDR3 sequence is 13 residues long. V lost 5 bases and J 4 bases, leaving 14 bases between the germline ends. The CDR3 here is CAWSGGSGETQYF. The CDR3 DNA reads as TGTGCCTGGTCTGGGGGGTCGGGAGAGACCCAGTACTTC.

This clonotype was seen more than once but under ten times. The chain has TRBV10-3 and TRBJ2-6; D is ambiguous. CDR3 length: 14 residues. CDR1 and CDR2 (germline): ENHRY, SYGVKD. Deletions cut 4 bases from V and 4 bases from J, with 8 bases between. The CDR3 spells CAISGGTGANVLTF. Written as DNA, the CDR3 is TGTGCCATCAGTGGAGGAACCGGGGCCAACGTCCTGACTTTC.

This clonotype has only a few counts. The chain uses TRBV24-1 and TRBJ2-1, with TRBD1 matching over 10 bases. With V trimmed by 8 bases and J by 8 bases, 5 bases remained unmatched. Germline CDR1 is KGHDR and CDR2 is SFDVKD. The length of the CDR3 is 13 residues. The CDR3: CATMGQGTDEQFF. CDR3 sequence (DNA): TGTGCCACCATGGGACAGGGGACGGATGAGCAGTTCTTC.

The sample holds many counts of this clonotype. CDR3 in DNA: TGTGCCAGCAGCTCGGGACAGGGGAAAATCTCACCCCTCCACTTT. The encoded protein is CASSSGQGKISPLHF. This chain uses TRBV7-6 with TRBJ1-6; 10 positions match TRBD1. V was pared by 4 bases and J by 10 bases, with 7 bases of the junction left unmatched. The length of the CDR3 is 15 residues. Germline lookup yields CDR1 SGHVS and CDR2 FNYEAQ.